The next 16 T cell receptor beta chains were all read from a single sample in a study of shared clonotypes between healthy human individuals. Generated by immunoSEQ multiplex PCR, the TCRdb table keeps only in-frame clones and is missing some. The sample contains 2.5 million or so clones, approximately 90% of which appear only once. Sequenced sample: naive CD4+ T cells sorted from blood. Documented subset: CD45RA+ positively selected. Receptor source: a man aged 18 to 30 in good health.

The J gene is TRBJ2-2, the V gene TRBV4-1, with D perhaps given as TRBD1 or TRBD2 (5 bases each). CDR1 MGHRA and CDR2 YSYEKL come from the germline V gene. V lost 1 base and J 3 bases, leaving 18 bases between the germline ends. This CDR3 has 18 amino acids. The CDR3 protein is CASSQGGQGRLYTGELFF. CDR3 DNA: TGCGCCAGCAGCCAAGGGGGTCAGGGCAGACTATACACCGGGGAGCTGTTTTTT.

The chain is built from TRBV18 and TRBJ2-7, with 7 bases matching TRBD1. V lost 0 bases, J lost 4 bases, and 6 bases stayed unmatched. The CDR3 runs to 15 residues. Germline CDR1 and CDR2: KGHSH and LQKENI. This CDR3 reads CASSPPGQPKYEQYF. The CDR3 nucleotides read TGTGCCAGCTCACCACCGGGACAGCCTAAGTACGAGCAGTACTTC. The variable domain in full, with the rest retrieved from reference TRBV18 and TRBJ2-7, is NAGVMQNPRHLVRRRGQEARLRCSPMKGHSHVYWYRQLPEEGLKFMVYLQKENIIDESGMPKERFSAEFPKEGPSILRIQQVVRGDSAAYFCASSPPGQPKYEQYFGPGTRLTVT.

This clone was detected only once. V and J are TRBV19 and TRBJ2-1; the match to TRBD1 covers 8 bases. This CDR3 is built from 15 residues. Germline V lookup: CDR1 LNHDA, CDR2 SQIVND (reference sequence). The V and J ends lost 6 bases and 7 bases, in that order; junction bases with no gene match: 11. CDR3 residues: CASSTIRTGSNEQFF. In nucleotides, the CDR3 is TGTGCCAGTAGCACAATCCGGACAGGGAGTAATGAGCAGTTCTTC.

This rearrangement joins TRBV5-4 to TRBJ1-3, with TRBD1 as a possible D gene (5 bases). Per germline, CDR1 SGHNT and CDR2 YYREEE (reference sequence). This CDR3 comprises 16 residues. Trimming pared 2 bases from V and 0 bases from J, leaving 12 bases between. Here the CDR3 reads CASSFRDGHSGNTIYF. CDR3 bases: TGTGCCAGCAGCTTTAGGGACGGTCACTCTGGAAACACCATATATTTT. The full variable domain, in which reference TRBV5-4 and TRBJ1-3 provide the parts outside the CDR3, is ETGVTQSPTHLIKTRGQQVTLRCSSQSGHNTVSWYQQALGQGPQFIFQYYREEENGRGNFPPRFSGLQFPNYSSELNVNALELDDSALYLCASSFRDGHSGNTIYFGEGSWLTVV.

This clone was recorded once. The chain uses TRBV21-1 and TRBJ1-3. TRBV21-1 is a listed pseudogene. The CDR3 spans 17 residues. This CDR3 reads CASSKAFGANSGNTIYF. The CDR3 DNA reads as TGTGCCAGCAGCAAAGCTTTCGGGGCTAACTCTGGAAACACCATATATTTT.

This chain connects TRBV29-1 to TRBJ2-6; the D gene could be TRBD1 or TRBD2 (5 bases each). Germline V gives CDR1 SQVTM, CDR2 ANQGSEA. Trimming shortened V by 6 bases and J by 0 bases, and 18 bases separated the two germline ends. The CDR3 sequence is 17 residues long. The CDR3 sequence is CSVGPSRLSSGANVLTF. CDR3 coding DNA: TGCAGCGTGGGACCTTCGCGACTTTCCTCTGGGGCCAACGTCCTGACTTTC. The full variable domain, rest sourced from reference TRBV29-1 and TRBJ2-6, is SAVISQKPSRDICQRGTSLTIQCQVDSQVTMMFWYRQQPGQSLTLIATANQGSEATYESGFVIDKFPISRPNLTFSTLTVSNMSPEDSSIYLCSVGPSRLSSGANVLTFGAGSRLTVL.

CDR3 sequence: CASSQRASGGYGDTQYF. In DNA, the CDR3 is TGTGCCAGCAGCCAAAGGGCTAGCGGGGGGTACGGGGATACGCAGTATTTT. The rearrangement joins TRBV9 to TRBJ2-3, with 11 nucleotides matching TRBD2. CDR1 and CDR2 (germline): SGDLS, YYNGEE. CDR3 length equals 17 residues. Trimming cost V 4 bases and J 6 bases; bases outside gene matches: 13.

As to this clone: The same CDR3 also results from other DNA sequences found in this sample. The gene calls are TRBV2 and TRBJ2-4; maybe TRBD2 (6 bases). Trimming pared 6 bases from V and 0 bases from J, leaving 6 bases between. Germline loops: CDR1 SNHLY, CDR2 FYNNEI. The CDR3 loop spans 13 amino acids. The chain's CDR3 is CASSGGAKNIQYF. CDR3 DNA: TGTGCCAGCAGCGGGGGAGCCAAAAACATTCAGTACTTC.

The CDR3 DNA reads as TGTGCCAGCAGACAGGGACCGCCCGTAGGCTACACCTTC. It translates to CASRQGPPVGYTF. The V and J genes are TRBV6-1 and TRBJ1-2; D is perhaps TRBD1 (6 bases). The CDR3 is made up of 13 amino acids. V was clipped by 6 bases and J by 8 bases, with 16 bases between them. The germline V gene has CDR1 MNHNS and CDR2 SASEGT.

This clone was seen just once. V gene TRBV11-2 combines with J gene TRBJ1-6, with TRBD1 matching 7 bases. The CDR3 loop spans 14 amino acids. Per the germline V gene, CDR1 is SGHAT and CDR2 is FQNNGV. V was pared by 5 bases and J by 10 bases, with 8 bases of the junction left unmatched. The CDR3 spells CASSARGTESPLHF. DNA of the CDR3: TGTGCCAGCAGCGCCCGGGGGACAGAATCACCCCTCCACTTT.

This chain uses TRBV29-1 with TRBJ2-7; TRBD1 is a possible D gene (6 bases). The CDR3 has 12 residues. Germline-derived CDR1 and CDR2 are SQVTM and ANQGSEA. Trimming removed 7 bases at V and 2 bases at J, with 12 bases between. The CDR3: CSDKDRPYEQYF. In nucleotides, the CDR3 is TGCAGCGATAAGGACAGACCCTACGAGCAGTACTTC.

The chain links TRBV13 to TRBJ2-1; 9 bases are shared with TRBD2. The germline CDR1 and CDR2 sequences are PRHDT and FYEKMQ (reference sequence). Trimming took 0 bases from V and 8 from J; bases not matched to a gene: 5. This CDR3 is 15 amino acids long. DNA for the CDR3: TGTGCCAGCAGCTTAGGCCTAGCGGGAAAGGATGAGCAGTTCTTC. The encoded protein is CASSLGLAGKDEQFF.

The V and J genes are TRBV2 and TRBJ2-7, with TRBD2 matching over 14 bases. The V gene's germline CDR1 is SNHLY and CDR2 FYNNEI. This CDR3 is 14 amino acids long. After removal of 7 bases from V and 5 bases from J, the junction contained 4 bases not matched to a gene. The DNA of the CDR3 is TGTGCCAGCACCCCGGGACTAGCGGGAGACGAGCAGTACTTC. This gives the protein CASTPGLAGDEQYF.

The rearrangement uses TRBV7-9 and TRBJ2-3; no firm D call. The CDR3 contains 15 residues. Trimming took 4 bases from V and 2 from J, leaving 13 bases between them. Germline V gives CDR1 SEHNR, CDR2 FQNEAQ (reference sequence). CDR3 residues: CASSYRSPSTDTQYF. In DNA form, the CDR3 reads TGTGCCAGCAGCTATCGTTCGCCCTCCACAGATACGCAGTATTTT.

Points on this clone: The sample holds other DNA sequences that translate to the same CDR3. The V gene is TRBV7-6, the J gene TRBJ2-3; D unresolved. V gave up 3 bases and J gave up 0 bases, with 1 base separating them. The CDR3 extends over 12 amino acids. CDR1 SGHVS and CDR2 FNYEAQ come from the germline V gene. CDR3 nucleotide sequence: TGTGCCAGCAGCTTCAGCACAGATACGCAGTATTTT. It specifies CASSFSTDTQYF.

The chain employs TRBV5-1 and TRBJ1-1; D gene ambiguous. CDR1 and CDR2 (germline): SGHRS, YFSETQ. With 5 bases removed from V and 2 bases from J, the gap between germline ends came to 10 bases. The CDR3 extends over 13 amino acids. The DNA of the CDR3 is TGCGCCAGCAGGGAGGAGCCTAACACTGAAGCTTTCTTT. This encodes CASREEPNTEAFF.